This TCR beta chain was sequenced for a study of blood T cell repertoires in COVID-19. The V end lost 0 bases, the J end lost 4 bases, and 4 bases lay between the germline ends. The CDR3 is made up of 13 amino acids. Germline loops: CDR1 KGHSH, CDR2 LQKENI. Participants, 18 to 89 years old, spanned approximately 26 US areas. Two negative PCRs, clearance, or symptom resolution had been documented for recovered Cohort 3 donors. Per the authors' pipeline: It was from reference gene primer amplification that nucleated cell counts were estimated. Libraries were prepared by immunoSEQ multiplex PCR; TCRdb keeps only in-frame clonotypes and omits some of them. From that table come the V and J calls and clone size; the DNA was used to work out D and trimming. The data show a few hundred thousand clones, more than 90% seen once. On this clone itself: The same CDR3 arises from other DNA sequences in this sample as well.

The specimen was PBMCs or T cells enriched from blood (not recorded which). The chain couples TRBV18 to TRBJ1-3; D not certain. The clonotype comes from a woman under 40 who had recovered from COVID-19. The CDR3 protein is CASSPPGGNTIYF. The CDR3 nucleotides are TGTGCCAGCTCACCACCCGGGGGAAACACCATATATTTT.